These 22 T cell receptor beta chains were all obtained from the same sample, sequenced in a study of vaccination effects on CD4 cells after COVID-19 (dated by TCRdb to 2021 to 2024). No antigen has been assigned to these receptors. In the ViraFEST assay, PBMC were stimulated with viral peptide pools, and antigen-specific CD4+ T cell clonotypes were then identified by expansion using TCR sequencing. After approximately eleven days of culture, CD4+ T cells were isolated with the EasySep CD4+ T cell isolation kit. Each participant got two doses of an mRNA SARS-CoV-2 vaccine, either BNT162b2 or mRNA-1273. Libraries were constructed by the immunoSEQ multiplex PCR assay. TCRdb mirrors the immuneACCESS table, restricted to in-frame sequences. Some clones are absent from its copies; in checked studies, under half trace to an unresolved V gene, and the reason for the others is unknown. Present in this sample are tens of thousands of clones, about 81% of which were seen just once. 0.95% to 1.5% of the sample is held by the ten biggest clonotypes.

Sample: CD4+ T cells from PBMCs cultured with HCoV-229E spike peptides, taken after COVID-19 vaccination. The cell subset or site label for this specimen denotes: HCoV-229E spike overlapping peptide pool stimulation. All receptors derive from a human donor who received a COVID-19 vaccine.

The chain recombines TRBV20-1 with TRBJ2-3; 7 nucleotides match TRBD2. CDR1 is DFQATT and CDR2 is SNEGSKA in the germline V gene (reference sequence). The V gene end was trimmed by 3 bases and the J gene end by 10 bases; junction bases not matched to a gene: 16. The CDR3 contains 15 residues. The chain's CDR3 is CSASQTAGRTLAQYF. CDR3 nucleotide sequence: TGCAGTGCTAGTCAGACAGCGGGGAGAACACTAGCGCAGTATTTT.

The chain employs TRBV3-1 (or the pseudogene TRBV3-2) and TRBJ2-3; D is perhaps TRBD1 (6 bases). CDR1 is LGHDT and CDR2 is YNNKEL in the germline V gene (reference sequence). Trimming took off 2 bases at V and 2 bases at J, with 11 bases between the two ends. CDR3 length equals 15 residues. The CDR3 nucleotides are TGTGCCAGCAGCCAACGACAGGAATCCACAGATACGCAGTATTTT. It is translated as CASSQRQESTDTQYF.

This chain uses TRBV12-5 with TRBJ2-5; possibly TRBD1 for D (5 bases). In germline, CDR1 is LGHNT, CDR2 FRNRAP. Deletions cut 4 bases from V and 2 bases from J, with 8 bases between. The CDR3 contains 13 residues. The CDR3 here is CASGSTVQETQYF. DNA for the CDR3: TGTGCTAGTGGTTCGACAGTTCAAGAGACCCAGTACTTC.

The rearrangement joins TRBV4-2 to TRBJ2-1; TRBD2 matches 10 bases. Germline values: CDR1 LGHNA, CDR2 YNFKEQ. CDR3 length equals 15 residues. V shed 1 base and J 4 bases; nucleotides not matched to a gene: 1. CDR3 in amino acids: CASSQGTSGYNEQFF. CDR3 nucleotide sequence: TGTGCCAGCAGCCAAGGGACTAGCGGATACAATGAGCAGTTCTTC.

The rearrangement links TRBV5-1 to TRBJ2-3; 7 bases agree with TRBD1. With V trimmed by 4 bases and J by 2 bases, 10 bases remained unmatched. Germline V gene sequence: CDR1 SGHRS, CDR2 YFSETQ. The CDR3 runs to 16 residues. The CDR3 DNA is TGCGCCAGCAGCAGACGACAGGGCGAACACACAGATACGCAGTATTTT. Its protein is CASSRRQGEHTDTQYF.

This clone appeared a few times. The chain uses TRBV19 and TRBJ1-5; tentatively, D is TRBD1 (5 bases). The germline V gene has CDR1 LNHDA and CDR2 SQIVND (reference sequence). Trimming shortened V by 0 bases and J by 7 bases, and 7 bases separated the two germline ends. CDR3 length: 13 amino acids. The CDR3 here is CASSIDRGQPQHF. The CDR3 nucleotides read TGTGCCAGTAGTATAGACCGGGGGCAGCCCCAGCATTTT. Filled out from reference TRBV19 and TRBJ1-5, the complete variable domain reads DGGITQSPKYLFRKEGQNVTLSCEQNLNHDAMYWYRQDPGQGLRLIYYSQIVNDFQKGDIAEGYSVSREKKESFPLTVTSAQKNPTAFYLCASSIDRGQPQHFGDGTRLSIL.

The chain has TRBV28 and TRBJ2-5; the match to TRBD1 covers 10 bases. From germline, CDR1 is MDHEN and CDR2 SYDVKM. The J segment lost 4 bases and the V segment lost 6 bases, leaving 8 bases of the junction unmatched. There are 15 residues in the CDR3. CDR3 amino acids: CASRLSRDRGETQYF. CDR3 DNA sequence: TGTGCCAGCAGACTATCCCGGGACAGGGGAGAGACCCAGTACTTC.

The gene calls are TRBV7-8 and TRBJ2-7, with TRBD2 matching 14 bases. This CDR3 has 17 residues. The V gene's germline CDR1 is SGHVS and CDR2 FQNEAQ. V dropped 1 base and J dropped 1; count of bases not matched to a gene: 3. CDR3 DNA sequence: TGTGCCAGCAGCTTAGGGACTAGCGGGGGGCCTTCCTACGAGCAGTACGTC. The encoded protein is CASSLGTSGGPSYEQYV.

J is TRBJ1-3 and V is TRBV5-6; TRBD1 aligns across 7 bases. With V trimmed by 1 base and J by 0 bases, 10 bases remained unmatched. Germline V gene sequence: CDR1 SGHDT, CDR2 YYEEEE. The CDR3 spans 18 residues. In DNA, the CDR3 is TGTGCCAGCAGCTTGTGGGAGACAGGGATGCGCTCTGGAAACACCATATATTTT. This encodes CASSLWETGMRSGNTIYF.

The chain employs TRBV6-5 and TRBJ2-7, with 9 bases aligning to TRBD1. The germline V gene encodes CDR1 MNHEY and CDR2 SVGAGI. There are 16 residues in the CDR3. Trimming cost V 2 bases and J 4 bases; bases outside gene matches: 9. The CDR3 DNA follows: TGTGCCAGCAGTTACCTGAGGGACAGGGACGGGTACGAGCAGTACGTC. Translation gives CASSYLRDRDGYEQYV.

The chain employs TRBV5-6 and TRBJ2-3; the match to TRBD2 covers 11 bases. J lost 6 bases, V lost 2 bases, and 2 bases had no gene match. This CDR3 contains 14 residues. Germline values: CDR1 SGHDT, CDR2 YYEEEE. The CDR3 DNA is TGTGCCAGCAGCTTACTAGCGGGGGTGGATACGCAGTATTTT. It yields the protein CASSLLAGVDTQYF. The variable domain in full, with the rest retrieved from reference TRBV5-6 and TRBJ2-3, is DAGVTQSPTHLIKTRGQQVTLRCSPKSGHDTVSWYQQALGQGPQFIFQYYEEEERQRGNFPDRFSGHQFPNYSSELNVNALLLGDSALYLCASSLLAGVDTQYFGPGTRLTVL.

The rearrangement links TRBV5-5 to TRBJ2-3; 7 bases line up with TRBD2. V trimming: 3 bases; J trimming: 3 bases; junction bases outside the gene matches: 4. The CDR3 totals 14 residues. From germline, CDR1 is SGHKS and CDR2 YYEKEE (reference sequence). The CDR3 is CASSYTAGTDTQYF. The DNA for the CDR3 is TGTGCCAGCAGCTACACAGCGGGGACAGATACGCAGTATTTT. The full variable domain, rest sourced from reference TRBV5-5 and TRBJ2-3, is DAGVTQSPTHLIKTRGQQVTLRCSPISGHKSVSWYQQVLGQGPQFIFQYYEKEERGRGNFPDRFSARQFPNYSSELNVNALLLGDSALYLCASSYTAGTDTQYFGPGTRLTVL.

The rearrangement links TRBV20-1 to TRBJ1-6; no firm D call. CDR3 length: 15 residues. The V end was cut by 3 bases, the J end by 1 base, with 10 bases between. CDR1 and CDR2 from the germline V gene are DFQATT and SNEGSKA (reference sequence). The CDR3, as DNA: TGCAGTGCTAGTAAAGTCTTATCCTATAATTCACCCCTCCACTTT. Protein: CSASKVLSYNSPLHF.

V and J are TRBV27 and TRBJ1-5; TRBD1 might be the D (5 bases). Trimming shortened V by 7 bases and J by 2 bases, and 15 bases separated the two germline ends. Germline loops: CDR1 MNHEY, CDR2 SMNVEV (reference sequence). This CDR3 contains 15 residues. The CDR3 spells CASNPTPGRNQPQHF. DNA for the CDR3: TGTGCCAGCAATCCGACTCCAGGGCGCAATCAGCCCCAGCATTTT.

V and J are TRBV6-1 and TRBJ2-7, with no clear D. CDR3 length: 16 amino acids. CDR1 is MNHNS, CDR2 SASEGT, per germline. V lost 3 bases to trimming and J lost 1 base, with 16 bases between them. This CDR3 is CASSDKRPENSYEQYV. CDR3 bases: TGTGCCAGCAGTGATAAGAGGCCAGAGAATTCCTACGAGCAGTACGTC.

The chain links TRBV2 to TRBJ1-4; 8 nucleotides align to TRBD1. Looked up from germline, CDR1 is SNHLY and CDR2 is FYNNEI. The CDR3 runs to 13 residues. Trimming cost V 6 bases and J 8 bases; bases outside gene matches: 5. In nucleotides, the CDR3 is TGTGCCAGCAGGGACAGGGTATACGAAAAACTGTTTTTT. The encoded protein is CASRDRVYEKLFF.

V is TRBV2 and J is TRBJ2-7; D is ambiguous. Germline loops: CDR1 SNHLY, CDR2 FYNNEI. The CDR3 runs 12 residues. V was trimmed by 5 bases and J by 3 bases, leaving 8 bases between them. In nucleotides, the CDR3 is TGTGCCAGCAGTCTGGGATTCTACGAGCAGTACGTC. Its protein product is CASSLGFYEQYV.

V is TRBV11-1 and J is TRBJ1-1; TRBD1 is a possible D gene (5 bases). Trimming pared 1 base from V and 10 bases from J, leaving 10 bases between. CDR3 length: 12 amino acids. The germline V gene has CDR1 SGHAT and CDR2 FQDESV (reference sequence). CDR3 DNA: TGTGCCAGCAGCTTAGTCCCAGGGTCAGCTTTCTTT. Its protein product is CASSLVPGSAFF.

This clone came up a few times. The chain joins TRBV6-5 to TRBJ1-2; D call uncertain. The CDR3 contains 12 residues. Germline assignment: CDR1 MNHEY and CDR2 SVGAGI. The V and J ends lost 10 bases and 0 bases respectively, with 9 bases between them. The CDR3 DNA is TGTGCCACCCGTCAGACTAACTATGGCTACACCTTC. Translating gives CATRQTNYGYTF.

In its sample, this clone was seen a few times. In DNA, the CDR3 is TGTGCCAGCAGCTTAGTCTTTAGTGGCGGGGGGGCCGTAGAGACCCAGTACTTC. Amino acid sequence: CASSLVFSGGGAVETQYF. The gene calls are TRBV7-2 and TRBJ2-5; 9 nucleotides match TRBD2. The ends lost 1 base at V and 4 bases at J; junction bases unmatched: 13. This CDR3 is 18 amino acids long. Germline loops: CDR1 SGHTA, CDR2 FQGNSA.

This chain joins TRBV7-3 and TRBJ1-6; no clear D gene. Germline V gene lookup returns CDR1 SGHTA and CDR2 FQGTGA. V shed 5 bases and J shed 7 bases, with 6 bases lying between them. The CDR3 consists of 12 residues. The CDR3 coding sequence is TGTGCCAGCAGCCAAGGAAATTCACCCCTCCACTTT. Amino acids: CASSQGNSPLHF. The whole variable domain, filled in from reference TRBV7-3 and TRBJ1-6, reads GAGVSQTPSNKVTEKGKYVELRCDPISGHTALYWYRQSLGQGPEFLIYFQGTGAADDSGLPNDRFFAVRPEGSVSTLKIQRTERGDSAVYLCASSQGNSPLHFGNGTRLTVT.

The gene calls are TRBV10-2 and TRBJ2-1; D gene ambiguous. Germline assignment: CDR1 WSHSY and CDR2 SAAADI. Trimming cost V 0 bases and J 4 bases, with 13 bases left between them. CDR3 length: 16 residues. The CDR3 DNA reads TGCGCCAGCAGTGAGTCGGCCCCGTGGGTTTACAATGAGCAGTTCTTC. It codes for CASSESAPWVYNEQFF.